One and the same sample provided the 7 T cell receptor beta chains below, sequenced in a study of blood T cells in healthy people across ages. PCR was performed a second time for about 7 to 12 cycles using a sample-barcoded 5' primer and a J-beta primer mix. Each CDR3 protein is one row after TCRdb ran MiXCR on the 5' RACE reads. The sample has 700,000 to 950,000 distinct CDR3 sequences; 43% are singletons. The sample was blood. The source of these receptors is a woman aged 55 to 70 in good health.

There are a few counts of this clonotype. V is TRBV7-6 and J is TRBJ1-6, with unresolved D. V shed 0 bases and J shed 2 bases, with 11 bases lying between them. Per the germline V gene, CDR1 is SGHVS and CDR2 is FNYEAQ. This CDR3 is 17 amino acids long. Here the CDR3 reads CASSLAMERTYNSPLHF. Here the CDR3 DNA reads TGTGCCAGCAGCTTAGCGATGGAACGAACCTATAATTCACCCCTCCACTTT.

The chain joins TRBV28 to TRBJ1-6, with D tentatively TRBD1 (5 bases). The CDR3 covers 13 residues. Trimming stripped 8 bases from V and 9 bases from J, with 14 bases between. Germline V lookup: CDR1 MDHEN, CDR2 SYDVKM. This chain's CDR3 is CASDISRGSPLHF. In nucleotides, the CDR3 is TGTGCCAGCGACATTAGTAGGGGTTCACCCCTCCACTTT.

The chain combines TRBV9 with TRBJ2-1, with 8 bases fitting TRBD2. The germline V gene encodes CDR1 SGDLS and CDR2 YYNGEE. This CDR3 is 15 amino acids long. V was clipped by 3 bases and J by 2 bases; unmatched bases: 4. The CDR3 sequence is CASSGGGSTYNEQFF. CDR3 DNA: TGTGCCAGCAGCGGCGGGGGGTCTACCTACAATGAGCAGTTCTTC. The variable domain in full, with the rest retrieved from reference TRBV9 and TRBJ2-1, is DSGVTQTPKHLITATGQRVTLRCSPRSGDLSVYWYQQSLDQGLQFLIQYYNGEERAKGNILERFSAQQFPDLHSELNLSSLELGDSALYFCASSGGGSTYNEQFFGPGTRLTVL.

The chain links TRBV6-1 to TRBJ1-1, with 10 positions matching TRBD1. Looked up from germline, CDR1 is MNHNS and CDR2 is SASEGT. The CDR3 sequence is 17 residues long. Trimming at V came to 5 bases and at J to 0 bases, leaving 9 bases not matched to a gene. CDR3 loop: CASSLRDRGPLNTEAFF. CDR3 DNA: TGTGCCAGCAGTCTCCGGGACAGGGGCCCTTTGAACACTGAAGCTTTCTTT.

On this clonotype itself: An end of the junction does not agree with germline; a read error may underlie this. V is TRBV3-1 and J is TRBJ2-6; D not resolved. The CDR3 is made up of 17 amino acids. CDR1 LGHDT and CDR2 YNNKEL come from the germline V gene (reference sequence). CDR3 DNA: TGTGCCAGCTGCCAAGACTTGGGTAGCTCTGGGGCCAACGTCCTGACTTTC. This translates into CASCQDLGSSGANVLTF.

V gene TRBV25-1 combines with J gene TRBJ2-6; TRBD1 matches 7 bases. Looked up from germline, CDR1 is MGHDK and CDR2 is SYGVNS. The V and J ends lost 3 bases and 0 bases, in that order; junction bases with no gene match: 11. The CDR3 spans 19 residues. The CDR3 region has the DNA TGTGCCAGCAGTGACAGGTGGGACAGATCCTACTCTGGGGCCAACGTCCTGACTTTC. Its protein product is CASSDRWDRSYSGANVLTF. Filled out from reference TRBV25-1 and TRBJ2-6, the complete variable domain reads EADIYQTPRYLVIGTGKKITLECSQTMGHDKMYWYQQDPGMELHLIHYSYGVNSTEKGDLSSESTVSRIRTEHFPLTLESARPSHTSQYLCASSDRWDRSYSGANVLTFGAGSRLTVL.

The V and J genes are TRBV2 and TRBJ2-1, with 10 bases lining up with TRBD2. Germline V lookup: CDR1 SNHLY, CDR2 FYNNEI. This CDR3 region has 16 residues. V was clipped by 4 bases and J by 0 bases; unmatched bases: 3. The CDR3 DNA reads as TGTGCCAGCAGTGCTAGCGGGGGTGGCTCCTACAATGAGCAGTTCTTC. Translated: CASSASGGGSYNEQFF.